This TCR beta chain was captured in a study of OX40 agonist ivuxolimab in advanced cancers. Overall study: Three patients responded partially, comprising one with hepatocellular carcinoma and two with cutaneous melanoma. Study findings and constraints: No determination was made of the antigen specificity of the expanded peripheral T cells.

Data came from immunoSEQ multiplex PCR; TCRdb stores just in-frame clones and leaves some out. The data show about 99,000 clones, approximately 95% seen once. CDR1 and CDR2 (germline): SEHNR, FQNEAQ (reference sequence). J was trimmed by 6 bases and V by 8 bases; bases with no gene match: 6. The CDR3 has 12 amino acids. Comments on this clone: Its antigen is as yet unknown.

The chain joins TRBV7-9 to TRBJ1-1, with 7 bases aligning to TRBD1. This TCR derives from an adult with an advanced solid tumor such as melanoma, head and neck, liver or kidney cancer. Sequencing was performed on CD4+ or CD8+ T cells sorted from blood, taken in a trial of the OX40 agonist ivuxolimab. CDR3 residues: CASGLGGPEAFF. In DNA form, the CDR3 reads TGTGCCAGCGGTCTAGGGGGCCCTGAAGCTTTCTTT.